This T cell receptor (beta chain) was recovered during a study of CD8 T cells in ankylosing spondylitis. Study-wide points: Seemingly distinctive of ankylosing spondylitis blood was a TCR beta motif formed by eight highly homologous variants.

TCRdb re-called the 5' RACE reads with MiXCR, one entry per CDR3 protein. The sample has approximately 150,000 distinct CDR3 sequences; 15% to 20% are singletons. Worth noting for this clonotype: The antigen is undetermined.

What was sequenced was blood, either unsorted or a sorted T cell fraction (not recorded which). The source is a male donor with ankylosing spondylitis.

The CDR3 nucleotides read TGTGCCAGCAGTTTCCGGGGAAACAATGAGCAGTTCTTC. This sequence encodes CASSFRGNNEQFF. The chain is built from TRBV27 and TRBJ2-1, with D possibly being TRBD2 (5 bases). V was shortened by 3 bases and J by 5 bases, with 8 bases between the two germline ends. Germline CDR1 reads MNHEY; CDR2 reads SMNVEV (reference sequence). The CDR3 is made up of 13 amino acids.